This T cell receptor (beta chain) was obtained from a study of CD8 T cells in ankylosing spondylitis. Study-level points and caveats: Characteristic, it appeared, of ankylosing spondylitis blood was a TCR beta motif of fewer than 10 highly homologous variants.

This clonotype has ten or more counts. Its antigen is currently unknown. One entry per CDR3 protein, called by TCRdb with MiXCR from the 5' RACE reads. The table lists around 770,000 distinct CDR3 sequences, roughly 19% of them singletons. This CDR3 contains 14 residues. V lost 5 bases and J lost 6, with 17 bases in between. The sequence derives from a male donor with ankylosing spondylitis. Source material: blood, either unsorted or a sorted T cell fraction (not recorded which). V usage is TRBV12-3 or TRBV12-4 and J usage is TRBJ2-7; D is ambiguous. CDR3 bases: TGTGCCAGCAGTCCGGACGGCCCCCGGGTCGAGCAGTACTTC. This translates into CASSPDGPRVEQYF.